These 7 T cell receptor beta chains were sequenced from one sample in a study of beta chain features in type 1 diabetes. Expressed TCRB transcripts were sequenced because the entire RNA isolate underwent reverse transcription. The repertoire was sequenced with immunoSEQ multiplex PCR; TCRdb's copy has only in-frame clones and lacks some. The data show 250,000 to 400,000 clones, about 15% seen once. Sequenced: central memory CD4+ T cells from blood. The receptors were gathered from a man aged 25 to 45 in good health.

This clone occurred many times. The chain is built from TRBV19 and TRBJ2-6; tentatively, D is TRBD1 (5 bases). The CDR3 covers 16 residues. Trimming shortened V by 5 bases and J by 0 bases, and 11 bases separated the two germline ends. CDR1 and CDR2 from the germline V gene are LNHDA and SQIVND (reference sequence). The CDR3 DNA reads TGTGCCAGTAGTTCACTCAGGGCCTCTGGGGCCAACGTCCTGACTTTC. This translates into CASSSLRASGANVLTF.

A few counts support this clone. V usage is TRBV7-9 and J usage is TRBJ2-5; D might be TRBD2 (5 bases). CDR1 is SEHNR and CDR2 is FQNEAQ in the germline V gene (reference sequence). Trimming shortened V by 2 bases and J by 5 bases, and 15 bases separated the two germline ends. The CDR3 has 15 residues. The CDR3 protein is CASSLSSVAGETQYF. In DNA form, the CDR3 reads TGTGCCAGCAGCTTATCATCCGTCGCGGGTGAGACCCAGTACTTC.

The V call is TRBV2, the J call TRBJ1-1; D unresolved. Trimming pared 6 bases from V and 0 bases from J, leaving 17 bases between. The CDR3 consists of 16 residues. CDR1 and CDR2 from the germline V gene are SNHLY and FYNNEI. The CDR3, as DNA: TGTGCCAGCAGACCCCCTAATTTCCGCTTGAACACTGAAGCTTTCTTT. Translating gives CASRPPNFRLNTEAFF.

Worth noting for this clone: The junction departs from the called germline gene at one end, perhaps through a read error. The chain carries TRBV6-6 and TRBJ2-1, with D unclear. Germline V gene lookup returns CDR1 MNHNY and CDR2 SVGAGI (reference sequence). The CDR3 has 13 residues. The CDR3 reads CAISVGGNNEQFF. CDR3 sequence (DNA): TGTGCCATCAGTGTAGGTGGGAACAATGAGCAGTTCTTC.

This clone has a handful of counts. J is TRBJ1-2 and V is TRBV7-9; 8 bases line up with TRBD1. This CDR3 has 15 residues. CDR1 SEHNR and CDR2 FQNEAQ come from the germline V gene (reference sequence). V lost 5 bases, J lost 5 bases, and 10 bases stayed unmatched. The CDR3 DNA reads TGTGCCAGCAGCCAACAGGGGGGTGGAGGTTATGGCTACACCTTC. It is translated as CASSQQGGGGYGYTF.

J is TRBJ1-2 and V is TRBV4-3, with D perhaps matching TRBD1 (5 bases). Looked up from germline, CDR1 is LGHNA and CDR2 is YSLEER. V shed 0 bases and J shed 5 bases, with 13 bases lying between them. The CDR3 runs to 15 residues. The CDR3: CASSQDSSQGYGYTF. The CDR3 bases are TGCGCCAGCAGCCAAGATTCATCCCAGGGATATGGCTACACCTTC.

This clone was seen a few times. This chain connects TRBV6-6 to TRBJ2-7, with 8 bases aligning to TRBD1. This CDR3 region has 13 residues. With V trimmed by 7 bases and J by 2 bases, 4 bases remained unmatched. Germline-derived CDR1 and CDR2 are MNHNY and SVGAGI (reference sequence). The CDR3 is CASKDRVTYEQYF. The CDR3 nucleotides are TGTGCCAGCAAGGACAGGGTGACCTACGAGCAGTACTTC.